A selection of T cell receptor beta chains follows, all from one sample in a study of CD8+ T cells in alopecia areata. The assay was immunoSEQ multiplex PCR, and TCRdb's table has in-frame clones only and misses some. This table has 200,000 to 250,000 clones, 35% to 45% appearing once. The starting material was CD4+ T cells sorted from blood, obtained between weeks 30 and 35, from a patient treated with tofacitinib. All receptors come from a human donor with alopecia areata. Both conserved end residues are trimmed from each CDR3.

v_call	cdr3_aa
TRBV29-1	SVAGHTNEQY
TRBV7-9	ASSPGGANTGELF
TRBV5-1	ASKLAGGLMNEQF
TRBV5-1	ASRDSGRTDTQY
TRBV29-1	SVVFVRDEQY
TRBV4-2	ASSQGVGGTGELF
TRBV19	ASRDGASGNTIY
TRBV7-9	ASSLADRGHGYT
TRBV7-9	ASSQTGGKGQPQH
TRBV6-5	ASSSGTVGLTGELF
TRBV19	ASSMQGAFTEAF
TRBV4-1	ASSPREWGGTEAF
TRBV29-1	SVDRGSTDTQY
TRBV5-1	ASSRWAGPTSTDTQY
TRBV30	AWGQRYEQY
TRBV29-1	SVDSGYEQY
TRBV6-5	ASSYRGGTDTQY